The rows below give T cell receptor beta chains drawn from one sample of a study of blood T cell repertoires in COVID-19. The assay was immunoSEQ multiplex PCR, and TCRdb's table has in-frame clones only and misses some. Among hundreds of thousands of clones listed, under 90% were seen once. Sequenced material: PBMCs or T cells enriched from blood (not recorded which). The receptors originated from a woman in her 50s who had been exposed to COVID-19. Each CDR3 is given with its conserved first and last residue. D genes are given only for firm matches. Rows give clone size only sometimes, using once, few, many, or a class for an expanded clone.

clone_size: once
d_call: NA
v_call: TRBV5-6
cdr3_length: 13
j_call: TRBJ2-5
cdr3_aa: CASTSRDQETQYF
cdr3_nt: TGTGCCAGCACCTCTCGAGACCAAGAGACCCAGTACTTC

clone_size: NA
d_call: TRBD1
v_call: TRBV28
cdr3_length: 18
j_call: TRBJ1-5
cdr3_aa: CASSFGLRTGLSNQPQHF
cdr3_nt: TGTGCCAGCAGTTTCGGTCTTAGGACAGGGCTTAGCAATCAGCCCCAGCATTTT

clone_size: NA
d_call: NA
v_call: TRBV24-1
cdr3_length: 14
j_call: TRBJ2-5
cdr3_aa: CATSGPANQETQYF
cdr3_nt: TGTGCCACCAGTGGCCCCGCTAACCAAGAGACCCAGTACTTC

clone_size: NA
d_call: NA
v_call: TRBV14
cdr3_length: 14
j_call: TRBJ2-5
cdr3_aa: CASSPGGNQETQYF
cdr3_nt: TGTGCCAGCAGCCCCGGAGGGAACCAAGAGACCCAGTACTTC

clone_size: NA
d_call: NA
v_call: TRBV11-2
cdr3_length: 15
j_call: TRBJ1-2
cdr3_aa: CASSLLAGANYGYTF
cdr3_nt: TGTGCCAGCAGCTTATTGGCAGGGGCAAACTATGGCTACACCTTC

clone_size: once
d_call: TRBD1
v_call: TRBV5-8
cdr3_length: 17
j_call: TRBJ1-5
cdr3_aa: CASSLGQGRHSNQPQHF
cdr3_nt: TGTGCCAGCAGCTTAGGACAGGGGCGGCATAGCAATCAGCCCCAGCATTTT

clone_size: NA
d_call: TRBD2
v_call: TRBV5-1
cdr3_length: 15
j_call: TRBJ2-3
cdr3_aa: CASRTPSGGTDTQYF
cdr3_nt: TGCGCCAGCCGGACCCCTAGCGGGGGCACAGATACGCAGTATTTT

clone_size: NA
d_call: NA
v_call: TRBV10-3
cdr3_length: 15
j_call: TRBJ1-1
cdr3_aa: CAISESGDSRTEAFF
cdr3_nt: TGTGCCATCAGTGAGTCCGGAGACAGTAGGACTGAAGCTTTCTTT

clone_size: NA
d_call: TRBD2
v_call: TRBV9
cdr3_length: 15
j_call: TRBJ2-5
cdr3_aa: CASTLGTNGRETQYF
cdr3_nt: TGTGCCAGCACCCTTGGGACTAACGGGCGGGAGACCCAGTACTTC

clone_size: NA
d_call: TRBD1
v_call: TRBV30
cdr3_length: 17
j_call: TRBJ1-2
cdr3_aa: CAWTPPGTGFFYYGYTF
cdr3_nt: TGTGCCTGGACCCCGCCCGGGACAGGCTTCTTTTACTATGGCTACACCTTC

clone_size: NA
d_call: NA
v_call: TRBV5-5
cdr3_length: 15
j_call: TRBJ2-1
cdr3_aa: CASSLDAGRSNEQFF
cdr3_nt: TGTGCCAGCAGCCTCGACGCGGGTAGATCAAATGAGCAGTTCTTC

clone_size: once
d_call: NA
v_call: TRBV5-1
cdr3_length: 14
j_call: TRBJ1-1
cdr3_aa: CASSLDQMNTEAFF
cdr3_nt: TGCGCCAGCAGCTTGGATCAGATGAACACTGAAGCTTTCTTT

clone_size: NA
d_call: NA
v_call: TRBV11-2
cdr3_length: 14
j_call: TRBJ2-5
cdr3_aa: CASSLETGSETQYF
cdr3_nt: TGTGCCAGCAGCTTAGAAACAGGGAGTGAGACCCAGTACTTC

clone_size: NA
d_call: TRBD1
v_call: TRBV25-1
cdr3_length: 13
j_call: TRBJ1-2
cdr3_aa: CASSGGGAYGYTF
cdr3_nt: TGTGCCAGCAGTGGAGGGGGCGCCTATGGCTACACCTTC

clone_size: NA
d_call: NA
v_call: TRBV24-1
cdr3_length: 14
j_call: TRBJ2-5
cdr3_aa: CATSDPQGKETQYF
cdr3_nt: TGTGCCACCAGTGATCCTCAGGGGAAAGAGACCCAGTACTTC

clone_size: NA
d_call: NA
v_call: TRBV29-1
cdr3_length: 15
j_call: TRBJ2-1
cdr3_aa: CSVDRTGLGMDEQFF
cdr3_nt: TGCAGCGTTGATCGCACAGGGTTGGGTATGGATGAGCAGTTCTTC

clone_size: once
d_call: TRBD1
v_call: TRBV6-6
cdr3_length: 13
j_call: TRBJ2-7
cdr3_aa: CASRGQGASEQYF
cdr3_nt: TGTGCCAGCAGGGGACAGGGGGCCAGCGAGCAGTACTTC

clone_size: NA
d_call: NA
v_call: TRBV12-3/TRBV12-4
cdr3_length: 13
j_call: TRBJ1-1
cdr3_aa: CASSRGAVPEAFF
cdr3_nt: TGTGCCAGCAGTCGGGGGGCGGTCCCTGAAGCTTTCTTT

clone_size: NA
d_call: NA
v_call: TRBV6-5
cdr3_length: 11
j_call: TRBJ2-5
cdr3_aa: CASSPRRTQYF
cdr3_nt: TGTGCCAGCAGTCCCCGTAGGACCCAGTACTTC

clone_size: NA
d_call: NA
v_call: TRBV3-1/TRBV3-2
cdr3_length: 15
j_call: TRBJ1-5
cdr3_aa: CASSQTAVINQPQHF
cdr3_nt: TGTGCCAGCAGCCAAACAGCAGTGATCAATCAGCCCCAGCATTTT

clone_size: few
d_call: TRBD1
v_call: TRBV30
cdr3_length: 16
j_call: TRBJ1-5
cdr3_aa: CAWSSQGARSNQPQHF
cdr3_nt: TGTGCCTGGAGTTCACAGGGGGCGAGGAGCAATCAGCCCCAGCATTTT

clone_size: few
d_call: TRBD1
v_call: TRBV15
cdr3_length: 14
j_call: TRBJ1-2
cdr3_aa: CATSRLGQGDGYTF
cdr3_nt: TGTGCCACCAGCAGACTAGGACAGGGTGATGGCTACACCTTC

clone_size: NA
d_call: NA
v_call: TRBV6-1
cdr3_length: 12
j_call: TRBJ1-2
cdr3_aa: CASSEIEGGYTF
cdr3_nt: TGTGCCAGCAGTGAGATAGAGGGCGGCTACACCTTC

clone_size: NA
d_call: NA
v_call: TRBV7-8
cdr3_length: 16
j_call: TRBJ1-5
cdr3_aa: CASSPSVRSGNQPQHF
cdr3_nt: TGTGCCAGCAGCCCATCTGTCAGGTCCGGTAATCAGCCCCAGCATTTT

clone_size: NA
d_call: NA
v_call: TRBV10-3
cdr3_length: 14
j_call: TRBJ1-1
cdr3_aa: CAISLTNQQTEAFF
cdr3_nt: TGTGCCATCAGTCTGACAAACCAACAAACTGAAGCTTTCTTT

clone_size: NA
d_call: NA
v_call: TRBV29-1
cdr3_length: 13
j_call: TRBJ2-1
cdr3_aa: CSVGQNSYNEQFF
cdr3_nt: TGCAGCGTTGGGCAGAACTCCTACAATGAGCAGTTCTTC

clone_size: NA
d_call: NA
v_call: TRBV30
cdr3_length: 16
j_call: TRBJ1-1
cdr3_aa: CAWRPVHRGGDTEAFF
cdr3_nt: TGTGCCTGGAGACCAGTACATAGGGGTGGGGACACTGAAGCTTTCTTT

clone_size: NA
d_call: NA
v_call: TRBV5-1
cdr3_length: 14
j_call: TRBJ1-1
cdr3_aa: CASSPSGAQGEAFF
cdr3_nt: TGCGCCAGCAGCCCGTCGGGAGCCCAAGGGGAAGCTTTCTTT

clone_size: NA
d_call: NA
v_call: TRBV24-1
cdr3_length: 12
j_call: TRBJ1-5
cdr3_aa: CAIQGNNQPQHF
cdr3_nt: TGTGCCATTCAGGGAAACAATCAGCCCCAGCATTTT

clone_size: NA
d_call: TRBD1
v_call: TRBV19
cdr3_length: 14
j_call: TRBJ1-1
cdr3_aa: CASSRQGAWTEAFF
cdr3_nt: TGTGCCAGTAGCCGACAGGGGGCATGGACTGAAGCTTTCTTT

clone_size: few
d_call: NA
v_call: TRBV19
cdr3_length: 15
j_call: TRBJ1-1
cdr3_aa: CASSGGTIMNTEAFF
cdr3_nt: TGTGCCAGTAGCGGGGGAACCATAATGAACACTGAAGCTTTCTTT

clone_size: NA
d_call: TRBD1
v_call: TRBV7-8
cdr3_length: 15
j_call: TRBJ1-3
cdr3_aa: CASSRDRGAGNTIYF
cdr3_nt: TGTGCCAGCAGTCGAGACAGGGGGGCAGGAAACACCATATATTTT

clone_size: NA
d_call: TRBD2
v_call: TRBV3-1/TRBV3-2
cdr3_length: 16
j_call: TRBJ2-3
cdr3_aa: CASSQGTSGDPDTQYF
cdr3_nt: TGTGCCAGCAGCCAAGGAACTAGCGGGGACCCAGATACGCAGTATTTT

clone_size: NA
d_call: NA
v_call: TRBV19
cdr3_length: 16
j_call: TRBJ1-5
cdr3_aa: CASSTSGTSENQPQHF
cdr3_nt: TGTGCCAGTAGTACATCCGGGACATCAGAAAATCAGCCCCAGCATTTT

clone_size: NA
d_call: NA
v_call: TRBV11-2
cdr3_length: 13
j_call: TRBJ1-4
cdr3_aa: CASSIPISEKLFF
cdr3_nt: TGTGCCAGCAGCATACCTATATCTGAAAAACTGTTTTTT

clone_size: NA
d_call: NA
v_call: TRBV7-2
cdr3_length: 14
j_call: TRBJ1-5
cdr3_aa: CASSLGGQVQPQHF
cdr3_nt: TGTGCCAGCAGCTTGGGGGGGCAAGTTCAGCCCCAGCATTTT

clone_size: once
d_call: NA
v_call: TRBV5-1
cdr3_length: 15
j_call: TRBJ1-1
cdr3_aa: CASSLVQGLDTEAFF
cdr3_nt: TGCGCCAGCAGCTTAGTTCAGGGGTTGGACACTGAAGCTTTCTTT

clone_size: NA
d_call: TRBD2
v_call: TRBV13
cdr3_length: 19
j_call: TRBJ2-3
cdr3_aa: CASSLRGLAGRSSTDTQYF
cdr3_nt: TGTGCCAGCAGCTTACGGGGACTAGCGGGGAGATCTAGCACAGATACGCAGTATTTT

clone_size: NA
d_call: TRBD1
v_call: TRBV6-5
cdr3_length: 15
j_call: TRBJ1-1
cdr3_aa: CASSPGGGSGTEAFF
cdr3_nt: TGTGCCAGCAGCCCAGGGGGCGGGTCGGGCACTGAAGCTTTCTTT

clone_size: NA
d_call: NA
v_call: TRBV30
cdr3_length: 13
j_call: TRBJ1-5
cdr3_aa: CAWSSQGIQPQHF
cdr3_nt: TGTGCCTGGAGTTCCCAGGGGATCCAGCCCCAGCATTTT

clone_size: NA
d_call: NA
v_call: TRBV27
cdr3_length: 14
j_call: TRBJ2-7
cdr3_aa: CASSLEGGYYEQYF
cdr3_nt: TGTGCCAGCAGTTTAGAAGGAGGCTATTACGAGCAGTACTTC

clone_size: few
d_call: NA
v_call: TRBV6-1
cdr3_length: 12
j_call: TRBJ1-3
cdr3_aa: CASSWKEGQKNF
cdr3_nt: TGTGCCAGCAGTTGGAAGGAAGGACAGAAGAATTTT

clone_size: NA
d_call: NA
v_call: TRBV7-2
cdr3_length: 14
j_call: TRBJ1-4
cdr3_aa: CASSLDYPGEKLFF
cdr3_nt: TGTGCCAGCAGCTTAGATTATCCGGGTGAAAAACTGTTTTTT

clone_size: NA
d_call: NA
v_call: TRBV5-1
cdr3_length: 14
j_call: TRBJ1-2
cdr3_aa: CASSLAVGSYGYTF
cdr3_nt: TGCGCCAGCAGCTTGGCAGTAGGGAGCTATGGCTACACCTTC

clone_size: NA
d_call: NA
v_call: TRBV27
cdr3_length: 13
j_call: TRBJ2-1
cdr3_aa: CASSLSSRAEQFF
cdr3_nt: TGTGCCAGCAGTTTATCGTCGAGGGCGGAGCAGTTCTTC

clone_size: NA
d_call: NA
v_call: TRBV20-1
cdr3_length: 12
j_call: TRBJ1-2
cdr3_aa: CSASEGRGGYTF
cdr3_nt: TGCAGTGCTAGTGAGGGAAGGGGTGGCTACACCTTC

clone_size: NA
d_call: TRBD2
v_call: TRBV28
cdr3_length: 14
j_call: TRBJ2-7
cdr3_aa: CASRTPSGGYEQYF
cdr3_nt: TGTGCCAGCAGAACCCCTAGCGGGGGCTACGAGCAGTACTTC